The present entry profiles one TCR beta chain with its context. As yet, its antigen is unknown. The data derive from a study of beta chain features in type 1 diabetes. Findings and limits, study-wide: Type 1 diabetes patients had moderately but significantly shorter TCRB CDR3s in all four CD4+ subsets.

This CDR3 is built from 14 residues. The germline V gene has CDR1 SGHTA and CDR2 FQGNSA. The germline V and J ends were trimmed by 4 bases and 4 bases, with 13 bases remaining between them. Reverse transcription of all isolated RNA meant that expressed TCRB transcripts were sequenced. TCRdb's table, derived via immunoSEQ multiplex PCR, lists solely in-frame clones and lacks some. The data hold around 160,000 clones, with 9% to 10% observed a single time. It was one heparinised blood draw, averaging roughly 0.11 L, that each donor gave. CD4+ naive, central memory, regulatory and stem cell-like memory subsets were isolated by sorting on CD45RO/CCR7/CD25/CD127/CD95/CD27.

Material for sequencing was central memory CD4+ T cells from blood. The receptor was isolated from a woman in her twenties or thirties with type 1 diabetes. The gene calls are TRBV7-2 and TRBJ1-2; D gene uncertain. The CDR3: CASSSPLAGYGYTF. DNA for the CDR3: TGTGCCAGCAGCTCCCCCCTAGCAGGCTATGGCTACACCTTC.